This TCR beta chain was sequenced during a study of radiotherapy plus CTLA-4 blockade in lung cancer. About the study: Disease control was present in roughly a third of patients, and objective responses in under 20%. Study-wide results and limits: Reportedly, early blood T cell clone dynamics best predicted response, with interferon-beta. TCR clones of tumor origin grew in blood after radiotherapy plus ipilimumab.

Patients had chemo-refractory metastatic non-small-cell lung cancer and received focal radiation plus CTLA-4 blockade that used ipilimumab. Some clones are missing from TCRdb's copy, which holds only in-frame ones; the method was immunoSEQ multiplex PCR. The table includes about 51,000 clones, roughly 83% detected once. J gave up 4 bases and V 5 bases, and 9 bases lay outside the gene matches. This CDR3 spans 16 amino acids. CDR1 is SGHTA and CDR2 is FQGNSA in the germline V gene. As concerns this clone: Its cognate antigen is unknown.

Material: peripheral blood, obtained from a patient treated with radiotherapy plus ipilimumab. The genes are TRBV7-2 and TRBJ1-1; TRBD1 agrees at 11 bases. This clonotype was sampled from a human donor with non-small cell lung cancer who had a complete response to radiotherapy plus ipilimumab. CDR3 sequence: CASSPLMDRGRTEAFF. In DNA, the CDR3 is TGTGCCAGCAGCCCCCTCATGGACAGGGGGCGCACTGAAGCTTTCTTT.